This T cell receptor beta chain was obtained from a study of T cells expressing NK-cell markers. Study information: HCMV seropositivity marked seven of the eight sequenced donors; one was seronegative.

For TCR beta, cDNA was produced by 5'RACE template switching with UMIs. Reanalyzing the 5' RACE reads, TCRdb keeps one entry per CDR3 protein, without DNA. This sample's table has under 500,000 distinct CDR3 sequences. This CDR3 has 12 residues. Germline values: CDR1 SGHVS, CDR2 FQNEAQ. This clonotype was sampled from a woman aged 18 to 75 in good health. What was sequenced was blood T cells: a sorted CD56 or NKG2C T cell subset, CD4+ or CD8+ T cells, or bulk PBMC T cells (not recorded which). V and J are TRBV7-8 and TRBJ1-4; TCRdb picks TRBD1, but there is no DNA to check that call. The CDR3 is CASGTGMEKLFF.